These 11 T cell receptor beta chains were sequenced from one sample in a study. TCRdb processed the 5' RACE reads anew with MiXCR; each CDR3 protein has one entry. The sample holds about 40,000 distinct CDR3 sequences, less than 25% seen once. The sorted Tregs were CD4+CD25+CD127-/low cells. What was sequenced was Tregs sorted from blood. Receptors were obtained from a female donor with breast cancer.

This clonotype has more than one count but fewer than ten. The chain recombines TRBV12-3 or TRBV12-4 with TRBJ2-7; the match to TRBD2 covers 10 bases. The trim removed 2 bases at V and 7 bases at J, leaving 8 bases unmatched. The CDR3 has 15 residues. The CDR3 nucleotides are TGTGCCAGCAGTTTACGGCTAGCGGGAGTTCAAGAGCAGTACTTC. Amino acid sequence: CASSLRLAGVQEQYF.

Of note for this clonotype: A read error may explain this, as a much larger clone is one base away. The chain uses TRBV29-1 and TRBJ1-2; D is unclear. Per germline, CDR1 SQVTM and CDR2 ANQGSEA. The CDR3 contains 12 residues. CDR3 region: CSGEMIPSGYTF. The CDR3 DNA follows: TGCAGCGGTGAAATGATCCCGAGTGGCTACACCTTC.

Comment on this clonotype: A much larger clone differs from this one at a single base, so this may be a read error. The rearrangement uses TRBV29-1 and TRBJ1-1, with 12 nucleotides matching TRBD1. Per germline, CDR1 SQVTM and CDR2 ANQGSEA. This CDR3 contains 16 residues. With 4 bases clipped from V and 1 base from J, the junction kept 7 bases outside the gene matches. CDR3 sequence reads: CSVVGDRGQGNTEAFF. The CDR3 DNA sequence: TGCAGCGTTGTTGGGGACAGGGGGCAAGGGAACACTGAAGCTTTCTTT.

This clonotype was counted many times. The chain links TRBV6-5 to TRBJ2-1, with 7 bases matching TRBD2. V gave up 6 bases and J gave up 5 bases; unmatched junction bases: 13. This CDR3 region has 16 residues. Germline V gene sequence: CDR1 MNHEY, CDR2 SVGAGI. CDR3 in DNA: TGTGCCAGCAGGAAAGGGAGGGCCCTAACCGACAATGAGCAGTTCTTC. It encodes CASRKGRALTDNEQFF.

In its sample, this clonotype was seen many times. This chain uses TRBV28 with TRBJ1-5, with D possibly matching TRBD1 (5 bases). Germline V gives CDR1 MDHEN, CDR2 SYDVKM. Trimming left V 7 bases short and J 4 bases short, with 14 bases between. The CDR3 spans 14 residues. The chain's CDR3 is CASMAGLENQPQHF. The CDR3 region has the DNA TGTGCCAGCATGGCAGGGCTCGAAAATCAGCCCCAGCATTTT.

In this sample, this clonotype turned up many times. This chain joins TRBV27 and TRBJ1-4, with D perhaps matching TRBD1 (6 bases). The germline V and J ends were trimmed by 5 bases and 4 bases, with 17 bases remaining between them. Germline V gene lookup returns CDR1 MNHEY and CDR2 SMNVEV (reference sequence). The CDR3 is 16 amino acids. Here the CDR3 reads CASSPGQPTINEKLFF. Here the CDR3 DNA reads TGTGCCAGCAGTCCCGGACAGCCCACGATTAATGAAAAACTGTTTTTT.

Concerning this clonotype itself: This may arise from a read error, as a much more abundant clone is one base away. No conserved phenylalanine or tryptophan is present at the end of the CDR3, so a read error is the likely explanation. V and J are TRBV9 and TRBJ1-1; D is unresolved. The CDR3 length is 13 residues. V shed 4 bases and J shed 5 bases, with 12 bases lying between them. CDR1 and CDR2 from the germline V gene are SGDLS and YYNGEE. CDR3 nucleotides: TGTGCCAGCAGCCAGGACGGCCATACTGAAGCTTTCTAT. This sequence encodes CASSQDGHTEAFY.

This clonotype was detected ten times or more. V usage is TRBV28 and J usage is TRBJ2-7; TRBD2 agrees at 10 bases. CDR3 length equals 15 residues. V lost 6 bases, J lost 6 bases, and 11 bases stayed unmatched. Germline CDR1 reads MDHEN; CDR2 reads SYDVKM. The CDR3 protein is CASRAPGLAIGEQYF. DNA for the CDR3: TGTGCCAGCAGGGCCCCGGGACTAGCGATCGGCGAGCAGTACTTC. The entire variable domain, with the rest obtained from reference TRBV28 and TRBJ2-7, is as follows: DVKVTQSSRYLVKRTGEKVFLECVQDMDHENMFWYRQDPGLGLRLIYFSYDVKMKEKGDIPEGYSVSREKKERFSLILESASTNQTSMYLCASRAPGLAIGEQYFGPGTRLTVT.

This clonotype is a singleton in its sample. V usage is TRBV20-1 and J usage is TRBJ2-3; 11 nucleotides line up with TRBD2. Germline V gene lookup returns CDR1 DFQATT and CDR2 SNEGSKA (reference sequence). V lost 8 bases to trimming and J lost 4 bases; unmatched junction nucleotides: 11. This CDR3 contains 15 residues. The chain's CDR3 is CSTAKGLAEPDTQYF. CDR3 in DNA: TGCAGTACTGCCAAGGGACTAGCGGAACCAGATACGCAGTATTTT.

Comment on this clonotype: The CDR3 does not end in the conserved phenylalanine or tryptophan, so this is likely a read error. V gene TRBV5-1 combines with J gene TRBJ2-3; 9 nucleotides match TRBD2. The ends lost 7 bases at V and 5 bases at J; junction bases unmatched: 14. The CDR3 has 16 amino acids. Germline CDR1 and CDR2: SGHRS and YFSETQ. DNA of the CDR3: TGCGCCAGCCGCAAGGGGCTAGCGGGACGGGGAGATACGCAGTATCTT. It codes for CASRKGLAGRGDTQYL.

This chain connects TRBV7-2 to TRBJ2-1, with unresolved D. Deletions cut 5 bases from V and 4 bases from J, with 6 bases between. Germline CDR1 is SGHTA and CDR2 is FQGNSA. This CDR3 has 12 amino acids. The CDR3 reads CASSLYYNEQFF. In nucleotides, the CDR3 is TGTGCCAGCAGCCTCTATTACAATGAGCAGTTCTTC.